This T cell receptor (beta chain) was sequenced in a study of blood T cells in healthy people across ages (dated by TCRdb to the mid-2010s). In terms of the full investigation: Template switching captured roughly one uniquely barcoded TCR beta cDNA molecule per two T cells in model experiments. Using deep sequencing normalized with unique cDNA molecular identifiers, the study measured how TCR beta repertoire diversity changes with age. The donors were divided into four age groups: young (average roughly 17 years), middle-aged (about 39), aged (about 61) and long-lived (about 79). Using the same blood draw, the study looked at two additional independent replicas of 1 million unique cDNA reads for two donors, one aged 18 to 30 and the other aged 80 or older. Results the study describes overall, beyond this receptor: A strong correlation was found between observed TCR beta diversity and the percentage of naive T cells measured by flow cytometry. Bulk unsorted PBMC profiling prevented conclusive comparison of naive and antigen-experienced compartments. Compared with the aged group, more naive CD4+ T cells, fewer expanded clones and increased TCR diversity were shown by the long-lived group, suggesting age selection. As age increased, observed TCR beta diversity per million T cells dropped in a roughly linear way, and a significant reduction was already evident by age 40. Donor CMV infection status was unknown, potentially confounding age-related changes in expanded clonotypes. Estimates of total diversity from one million sequenced T cells were regarded as lower bounds and underestimates.

Library method: 5' RACE. TCRdb shows the sequencer as Illumina HiSeq 2500. A second about 7 to 11 cycle PCR used a sample-barcoded 5' primer and a J-beta primer mix. Each TCR beta cDNA molecule received a unique molecular identifier from a template-switch 5' adaptor carrying 12 random nucleotides. Each sample yielded at least 3 million CDR3-containing paired-end reads. First-strand cDNA was synthesized from all RNA with the Mint cDNA synthesis kit, primed by a TRBC-specific oligonucleotide. All cDNA was treated with uracil-DNA glycosylase and then went through a first 18-cycle PCR with the universal primers M1SS and BC2_uni_R. Per the original workflow: For normalization, 1 million high-quality reads were randomly selected from each sample, with every read carrying a distinct molecular identifier. Instead of being binned into consensus sequences, reads with shared molecular identifiers were discarded. MiTCR, with a Q25 quality threshold and the strictest error-elimination algorithm, was used for CDR3 identification, clonotype clustering and error correction. A nonparametric unseen species model using Euler transformation provided a lower-bound estimate of total TCR beta diversity. TCRdb trimmed the raw reads at Q25, called clones with MiXCR and kept productive beta chains. Rows merge per CDR3 protein into single entries with the most common DNA and genes. The V and J calls, along with clone size, are taken from TCRdb and not from the paper's own processing. The table for this sample lists approximately 900,000 distinct CDR3 sequences; approximately 32% of them were counted only once. The ten biggest clones cover about 10% of the sample.

This clonotype appeared many times. Its antigen is unknown. No qualities accompany the bases; no much larger clone lies one base away. The 39 donors, aged roughly 6 to 90 years, were systemically healthy Caucasian individuals from Russia. Each donor gave ten milliliters of peripheral blood, drawn into EDTA-treated Vacutainer tubes. Ficoll-Paque density-gradient centrifugation was used to isolate PBMCs, with at least 7 million obtained per sample. Total RNA was extracted from PBMCs with Trizol reagent, with at least 5.5 micrograms obtained per sample. For every donor, an aliquot of PBMCs went through flow cytometry to measure the percentages of naive CD45RAhigh/CD27high T cells. The germline V gene gives CDR1 as SGHTA and CDR2 as FQGNSA. From its cysteine to its phenylalanine, the CDR3 spans 13 amino acids. Only CDR3 DNA remains: 39 bases, in frame from the first base. Trimming costs V 5 bases and J 1 base, and their ends lie 8 bases apart.

This same sample was also part of a study on T cells of mothers and their children. The second source states: Donors were nine systemically healthy Caucasian individuals: three mothers and their six children. cDNA synthesis used all of the extracted RNA, with approximately 1.6 ug of RNA in each 15 ul reaction. In the second PCR, sample barcodes and 2-4 random nucleotides were introduced via the M1S primer. Over 8 million TCR beta CDR3 reads were obtained for each mother, and around 2.7 million reads were obtained for each child. In both related and unrelated pairs, thymic selection shapes the output of TCR recombination in a similar way, with inherited differences having only a minor effect. Normalized repertoire overlap in related mother-child pairs was always slightly higher than in unrelated mother-child pairs, but the difference was never significant. Persistent microchimeric T cell clones were not detected, at a sensitivity of 85 to 100 clones per million clonotypes. Deep NGS was used in the study to compare the TCR beta repertoires of mothers and children and to look for features that separate related mother-child pairs from unrelated individuals. The mean age was around 40 +/- 4 years for the mothers and about 12 +/- 4 years for the children. After adapters were ligated using NEBNext reagents, the libraries underwent 100+100 nt paired-end sequencing on an Illumina HiSeq 2000. To prevent cross-contamination, the mother and child libraries were prepared a month apart and were sequenced in separate runs. Each donor had between about 500,000 and 2,300,000 distinct TCR beta clonotypes identified. Naive TCR beta clonotypes were estimated from low-frequency clonotypes matched to each donor's FACS-determined naive share, without sorting.

Sequenced sample: blood. The chain is made from TRBV7-2 and TRBJ2-5, and perhaps TRBD2 as D gene, on 5 matching bases. This receptor was taken from a woman aged 40 to 50 in good health. The CDR3 region has the sequence CASSQRRQETQYF. The DNA reads TGTGCCAGCAGCCAGCGGCGCCAAGAGACCCAGTACTTC. The CDR3, completed at both ends by the reference TRBV7-2 and TRBJ2-5 genes, gives the full variable domain GAGVSQSPSNKVTEKGKDVELRCDPISGHTALYWYRQSLGQGLEFLIYFQGNSAPDKSGLPSDRFSAERTGGSVSTLTIQRTQQEDSAVYLCASSQRRQETQYFGPGTRLLVL.